This record concerns one T cell receptor (beta chain) sequence. Its cognate antigen is unknown. The data belong to a study of regulatory dendritic cells for organ transplantation. Study background: Regulatory dendritic cells were monocyte-derived, receiving vitamin D3 on days 0 and 4 and IL-10 on day 4. Dendritic cell cultures received LPS on day 6. Overall study findings and caveats: Naive T cells showed high diversity, memory cells less, memory CD8+ least. The most alloreactive TCR clonotypes were found in resting memory CD8+ cells.

Sorted T cells were CFSE-labeled and cultured five to six days with allogeneic regulatory or mature dendritic cells at 1:10. TCRdb keeps only in-frame clones here, not all; method: immunoSEQ multiplex PCR. The sample has roughly 12,000 clones; about 80% are singletons. Trimming stripped 2 bases from V and 8 bases from J, with 12 bases between. CDR1 MNHEY and CDR2 SMNVEV come from the germline V gene (reference sequence). This CDR3 has 13 amino acids. Sequencing was carried out using naive CD4+ T cells from blood cultured with regulatory dendritic cells. Documented subset: CD45RA+ naive T cells. The chain recombines TRBV27 with TRBJ1-2, with a weak D call TRBD1 (5 bases). The receptor's source is a human donor in good health. CDR3 in DNA: TGTGCCAGCAGTTTAGGAGACAGAGGAGGCTACACCTTC. It codes for CASSLGDRGGYTF.